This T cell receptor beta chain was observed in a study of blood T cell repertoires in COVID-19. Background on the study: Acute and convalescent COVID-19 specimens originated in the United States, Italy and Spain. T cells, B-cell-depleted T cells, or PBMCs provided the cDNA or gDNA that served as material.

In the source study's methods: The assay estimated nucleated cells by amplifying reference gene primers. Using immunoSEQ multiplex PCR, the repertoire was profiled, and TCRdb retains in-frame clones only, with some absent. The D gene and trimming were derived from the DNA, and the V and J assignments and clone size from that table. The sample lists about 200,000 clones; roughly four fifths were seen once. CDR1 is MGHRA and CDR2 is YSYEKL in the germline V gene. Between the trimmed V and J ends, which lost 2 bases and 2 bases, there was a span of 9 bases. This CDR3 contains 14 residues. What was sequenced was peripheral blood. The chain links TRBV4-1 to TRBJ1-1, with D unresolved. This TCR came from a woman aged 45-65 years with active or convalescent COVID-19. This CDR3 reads CASSQTQANTEAFF. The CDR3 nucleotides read TGCGCCAGCAGCCAAACGCAAGCCAACACTGAAGCTTTCTTT.